The present entry profiles one T cell receptor (beta chain) with its context. Survey-level TCR beta sequencing used the immunoSEQ assay. Only in-frame clones appear in the TCRdb table, and some are missing; sequencing was by immunoSEQ multiplex PCR. The sample consists of 55,000 to 70,000 clones, 93% of them appearing once. What was sequenced was PBMCs. The receptor comes from a middle-aged man with rheumatoid arthritis.

The CDR3 is CASSPGTSAYEQYF. The CDR3 DNA is TGTGCCAGCAGTCCCGGGACTAGCGCCTACGAGCAGTACTTC. V and J are TRBV27 and TRBJ2-7, with 10 positions matching TRBD2. This CDR3 contains 14 residues. Germline V lookup: CDR1 MNHEY, CDR2 SMNVEV (reference sequence). Trimming took 5 bases from V and 2 from J; bases not matched to a gene: 3.